The entry that follows covers one T cell receptor (beta chain) sequence. TCR amplification ran roughly 20 PCR cycles using constant-region and V-primer adapter primers. TCRdb re-called the reads through MiXCR, storing one row per CDR3 protein. In the table there are tens of thousands of distinct CDR3 sequences, 10% to 15% of which are singletons. This entry comes from a study of low-dose radiotherapy and immunotherapy resistance in tumors. In the study overall: Cohort 1 was treated with 0.5 Gy per fraction at 2-week intervals, amounting to 6.5 Gy overall. Intravenous ipilimumab 1 mg/kg every six weeks was given with nivolumab 240 mg every two weeks.

The time point denotes: before trial treatment. As their treatment, donors received nivolumab, ipilimumab, aspirin, low-dose cyclophosphamide and low-dose radiotherapy. The CDR3 contains 15 residues. Trimming cost V 3 bases and J 4 bases; bases outside gene matches: 6. The chain uses TRBV23-1 and TRBJ2-1, with 7 positions matching TRBD1. TRBV23-1 is assigned to the ORF class and has an uncertain function. This sequence originates from a female donor with ovarian cancer. The source was PBMCs, collected before treatment. CDR3 amino acids: CASSQGQFFYNEQFF. In DNA form, the CDR3 reads TGCGCCAGCAGTCAGGGACAGTTTTTTTACAATGAGCAGTTCTTC.